The TCR beta chain described here comes from a study of a mutant IDH1 vaccine in newly diagnosed glioma. Study at large: Across weeks 1, 3, 5, 7, 11, 15, 19 and 23, patients received a vaccination each time, eight in all. Patients were started on vaccination 4-6 weeks after radiotherapy alone, or with temozolomide cycles. Previous treatment comprised radiotherapy, temozolomide, or both, mostly both.

Repertoires were generated with immunoSEQ multiplex PCR, while TCRdb's copy carries only in-frame clones and drops some. The sample lists under 45,000 clones, approximately 89% occurring once. Trimming cost V 7 bases and J 7 bases, with 20 bases left between them. This CDR3 is built from 14 residues. Germline CDR1 is SQVTM and CDR2 is ANQGSEA. Study-level findings and limits: Top peripheral T cell clonotype shifts appeared unrelated to pseudoprogression.

The time point was: week 23, last vaccination. Each dose delivered 300 ug of mutant IDH1 20-mer peptide subcutaneously with imiquimod. A word on this clone: The antigen remains undetermined.

This clonotype was obtained from a man aged 45-65 years with glioma. Sample: PBMCs, taken from a glioma patient whose treatment included an IDH1 peptide vaccine. The genes are TRBV29-1 and TRBJ2-1, with D perhaps TRBD2 (5 bases). CDR3 loop: CSAELVNKGNEQFF. CDR3 DNA sequence: TGCAGCGCCGAACTAGTGAACAAGGGTAATGAGCAGTTCTTC.